The clone carrying this T cell receptor beta chain was seen a handful of times. Its specificity is unknown. This record comes from a study of cytomegalovirus exposure and HLA in healthy donors. The study's findings and limits: Some V segments (TRBV6-2 and TRBV6-3 among them) were excluded as indistinguishable. Specificity of a few CMV-associated chains for CMV antigens was verified in vitro. TCR beta chains associated with HLA were, in a later analysis, more clonally expanded than equally common others. Analyzed later, most CMV-associated TCR beta chains appeared HLA-restricted.

PCR primers comprised 60 Vbeta and 13 Jbeta primers. This table comes from immunoSEQ multiplex PCR, and its TCRdb copy is limited to in-frame clones, with some not included. The data contain around 75,000 clones, approximately 80% of them singletons. Germline loops: CDR1 MNHEY, CDR2 SVGAGI. CDR3 length: 15 residues. With 6 bases removed from V and 2 bases from J, the gap between germline ends came to 14 bases. Material: PBMCs. This chain joins TRBV6-5 and TRBJ2-1; maybe TRBD1 (6 bases). The receptor was isolated from a man younger than 30 in good health and CMV-seronegative. CDR3 bases: TGTGCCAGCAGGCAAACAGGGCCAACCTACAATGAGCAGTTCTTC. It encodes CASRQTGPTYNEQFF.